These 21 T cell receptor beta chains originate from one sample sequenced in a study of T cell changes during pregnancy in multiple sclerosis. Profiling relied on immunoSEQ multiplex PCR, and the TCRdb table lists in-frame clones only, not all of them. The sample has around 43,000 clones; about 91% are singletons. The sample consisted of CD4+ T cells from peripheral blood mononuclear cells, taken in the first trimester of pregnancy. The receptors here all came from a female donor with multiple sclerosis, enrolled in a pregnancy study.

This chain uses TRBV10-2 with TRBJ2-7; 12 bases match TRBD2. CDR1 is WSHSY, CDR2 SAAADI, per germline. Unmatched junction bases numbered 3, after V lost 6 bases and J lost 0 bases. The CDR3 runs to 15 residues. CDR3 nucleotides: TGCGCCAGCAGAACTAGCGGGGGGAGCTCCTACGAGCAGTACTTC. Translating it yields CASRTSGGSSYEQYF.

The chain employs TRBV7-6 and TRBJ2-1; maybe TRBD2 (5 bases). This CDR3 is 15 amino acids long. The germline CDR1 and CDR2 sequences are SGHVS and FNYEAQ. V gave up 5 bases and J gave up 1 base, with 12 bases separating them. The CDR3: CASSKGGLSYNEQFF. CDR3 nucleotides: TGTGCCAGCAGCAAGGGCGGGTTATCCTACAATGAGCAGTTCTTC.

The CDR3 DNA is TGTGCCAGCAGTGAAAGGACTAGCGGGAGCCACGAGCAGTACTTC. Residues: CASSERTSGSHEQYF. The chain combines TRBV6-1 with TRBJ2-7; TRBD2 matches at 13 bases. V was clipped by 2 bases and J by 5 bases; unmatched bases: 3. The CDR3 spans 15 residues. Germline V gives CDR1 MNHNS, CDR2 SASEGT.

The V and J genes are TRBV19 and TRBJ2-3, with D maybe TRBD1 (5 bases). CDR1 LNHDA and CDR2 SQIVND come from the germline V gene (reference sequence). V was pared by 9 bases and J by 6 bases, with 13 bases between. This CDR3 region has 12 residues. The CDR3 nucleotides read TGTGCCAGCAGACAGTCCGGGGATACGCAGTATTTT. Its translation: CASRQSGDTQYF.

The chain is built from TRBV7-9 and TRBJ2-1; D is possibly TRBD2 (6 bases). The ends were cut back, 4 bases at V and 0 bases at J, with 16 bases in the middle. The CDR3 is made up of 17 amino acids. The germline V gene has CDR1 SEHNR and CDR2 FQNEAQ (reference sequence). The CDR3 protein is CASSSSWAGSSYNEQFF. The DNA for the CDR3 is TGTGCCAGCAGCTCCTCGTGGGCGGGGAGCTCCTACAATGAGCAGTTCTTC. Drawing the rest from reference TRBV7-9 and TRBJ2-1, the complete variable domain is DTGVSQNPRHKITKRGQNVTFRCDPISEHNRLYWYRQTLGQGPEFLTYFQNEAQLEKSRLLSDRFSAERPKGSFSTLEIQRTEQGDSAMYLCASSSSWAGSSYNEQFFGPGTRLTVL.

This chain uses TRBV6-1 with TRBJ1-2; possibly TRBD1 for D (6 bases). Between the trimmed V and J ends, which lost 4 bases and 6 bases, there was a span of 21 bases. The CDR3 is 16 amino acids. The germline V gene encodes CDR1 MNHNS and CDR2 SASEGT. CDR3 in DNA: TGTGCCAGCAGTGTGGGGGGGGGCCAGGTGAAAAATGGCTACACCTTC. Amino acids: CASSVGGGQVKNGYTF.

Only a few counts were recorded for this clone. The chain combines TRBV2 with TRBJ1-5; TRBD1 agrees at 10 bases. V dropped 6 bases and J dropped 5; count of bases not matched to a gene: 4. This CDR3 contains 14 residues. Germline V gene sequence: CDR1 SNHLY, CDR2 FYNNEI. Here the CDR3 DNA reads TGTGCCAGCAGACGGGACAGGGGCGATCAGCCCCAGCATTTT. It yields the protein CASRRDRGDQPQHF.

This chain uses TRBV10-3 with TRBJ2-7; D not certain. From germline, CDR1 is ENHRY and CDR2 SYGVKD. The CDR3 covers 15 residues. The germline V and J ends were trimmed by 4 bases and 0 bases, with 13 bases remaining between them. CDR3 bases: TGTGCCATCAGTGGGTCAGGCGGTATCTCCTACGAGCAGTACTTC. This encodes CAISGSGGISYEQYF.

Remarks on this clone: At one of its ends the junction is not consistent with the germline gene, which may arise from a read error. This sequence joins TRBV6-4 and TRBJ2-1, with 11 bases fitting TRBD2. Germline V gives CDR1 MRHNA, CDR2 SNTAGT. This CDR3 is built from 14 residues. CDR3 in DNA: TGTGCCAGCAGCTCTTCATCGGGACTAGCGGCGAAAATCTTC. Amino acid sequence: CASSSSSGLAAKIF.

The rearrangement joins TRBV5-4 to TRBJ1-6, with D uncertain. The CDR3 is made up of 12 amino acids. CDR1 is SGHNT, CDR2 YYREEE, per germline (reference sequence). Trimming removed 3 bases at V and 9 bases at J, with 7 bases between. In DNA form, the CDR3 reads TGTGCCAGCAGCTGGGAGAGTTCACCCCTCCACTTT. This sequence encodes CASSWESSPLHF.

This clone has just a few counts. The chain joins TRBV30 to TRBJ2-7; the match to TRBD2 covers 7 bases. Looked up from germline, CDR1 is GTSNPN and CDR2 is SVGIG (reference sequence). This CDR3 has 12 residues. V was clipped by 4 bases and J by 3 bases; unmatched bases: 3. CDR3 sequence: CAWNWEGYEQYF. The CDR3, as DNA: TGTGCCTGGAACTGGGAGGGCTACGAGCAGTACTTC.

The V call is TRBV28, the J call TRBJ2-2; 9 positions agree with TRBD1. V lost 6 bases to trimming and J lost 5 bases; unmatched junction nucleotides: 16. The CDR3 sequence is 18 residues long. The V gene's germline CDR1 is MDHEN and CDR2 SYDVKM. The CDR3 region is CASSRTGVAGSGTGELFF. CDR3 bases: TGTGCCAGCAGCCGGACAGGGGTTGCGGGGAGTGGGACCGGGGAGCTGTTTTTT.

The CDR3 DNA reads as TGCGCCAGCAGCCAAGAGAAGACGGGATCGTGGGGAGGAAACACCATATATTTT. It translates to CASSQEKTGSWGGNTIYF. This rearrangement joins TRBV4-1 to TRBJ1-3, with D unresolved. Germline V gene sequence: CDR1 MGHRA, CDR2 YSYEKL. V was trimmed by 0 bases and J by 4 bases, leaving 19 bases between them. CDR3 size: 18 residues.

The V gene is TRBV9, the J gene TRBJ2-2; D perhaps matches TRBD2 (5 bases). The ends were cut back, 0 bases at V and 3 bases at J, with 12 bases in the middle. Germline lookup yields CDR1 SGDLS and CDR2 YYNGEE. CDR3 length: 16 amino acids. The CDR3 DNA reads TGTGCCAGCAGCGTAGCCGAGGGAGCGGACACCGGGGAGCTGTTTTTT. Amino acids: CASSVAEGADTGELFF. Based on the CDR3 plus reference TRBV9 and TRBJ2-2, the full variable domain is DSGVTQTPKHLITATGQRVTLRCSPRSGDLSVYWYQQSLDQGLQFLIQYYNGEERAKGNILERFSAQQFPDLHSELNLSSLELGDSALYFCASSVAEGADTGELFFGEGSRLTVL.

The chain employs TRBV4-1 and TRBJ2-5; D possibly corresponds to TRBD2 (6 bases). The J call may be mistaken, given a closer DNA end match to TRBJ2-7. The germline gives CDR1 MGHRA, CDR2 YSYEKL. The CDR3 is 16 amino acids. The DNA for the CDR3 is TGCGCCAGCAGCCAAGTTCTAGCGCGGAGCTCCTACGAGCAGTACTTC. It encodes CASSQVLARSSYEQYF.

The gene calls are TRBV5-4 and TRBJ2-1; 7 bases line up with TRBD1. V shed 1 base and J 7 bases; nucleotides not matched to a gene: 8. The CDR3 extends over 15 amino acids. CDR1 is SGHNT, CDR2 YYREEE, per germline (reference sequence). This CDR3 reads CASSLFGTARNEQFF. In nucleotides, the CDR3 is TGTGCCAGCAGCTTGTTTGGGACAGCAAGGAATGAGCAGTTCTTC.

The CDR3 is CASSEHVNQPQHF. CDR3 nucleotides: TGTGCCAGCAGTGAACATGTCAATCAGCCCCAGCATTTT. The chain links TRBV6-1 to TRBJ1-5; D remains unclear. CDR1 and CDR2 (germline): MNHNS, SASEGT. V was trimmed by 2 bases and J by 3 bases, leaving 5 bases between them. CDR3 length: 13 residues.

The chain is built from TRBV9 and TRBJ2-2; 14 bases agree with TRBD2. The V and J ends lost 4 bases and 7 bases, in that order; junction bases with no gene match: 9. The CDR3 totals 17 residues. From germline, CDR1 is SGDLS and CDR2 YYNGEE. CDR3 nucleotides: TGTGCCAGCAGCCCCCGGGGACTAGCGGGAGTTGGCGGGGAGCTGTTTTTT. This sequence encodes CASSPRGLAGVGGELFF.

This clone was detected once. The V gene is TRBV30, the J gene TRBJ2-6, with 10 bases identical to TRBD2. The CDR3 totals 19 residues. CDR1 is GTSNPN and CDR2 is SVGIG in the germline V gene (reference sequence). Trimming removed 2 bases from V and 0 bases from J; junction bases left unmatched: 10. CDR3 amino acids: CAWSLYGLAVNSGANVLTF. The CDR3, as DNA: TGTGCCTGGAGTCTATATGGACTAGCGGTAAACTCTGGGGCCAACGTCCTGACTTTC.

This rearrangement joins TRBV5-1 to TRBJ1-1; the match to TRBD1 covers 8 bases. Germline loops: CDR1 SGHRS, CDR2 YFSETQ. CDR3 size: 17 residues. With 4 bases clipped from V and 0 bases from J, the junction kept 11 bases outside the gene matches. CDR3 region: CASSGSGTGGMNTEAFF. In DNA, the CDR3 is TGCGCCAGCAGCGGCAGTGGGACAGGCGGAATGAACACTGAAGCTTTCTTT.

CDR3 residues: CASSPSGGPGDTQYF. CDR3 DNA: TGTGCCAGCAGTCCCTCCGGGGGGCCAGGAGATACGCAGTATTTT. V and J are TRBV6-5 and TRBJ2-3; possibly TRBD2 for D (7 bases). Germline lookup yields CDR1 MNHEY and CDR2 SVGAGI. V was shortened by 5 bases and J by 5 bases, with 17 bases between the two germline ends. CDR3 size: 15 residues.